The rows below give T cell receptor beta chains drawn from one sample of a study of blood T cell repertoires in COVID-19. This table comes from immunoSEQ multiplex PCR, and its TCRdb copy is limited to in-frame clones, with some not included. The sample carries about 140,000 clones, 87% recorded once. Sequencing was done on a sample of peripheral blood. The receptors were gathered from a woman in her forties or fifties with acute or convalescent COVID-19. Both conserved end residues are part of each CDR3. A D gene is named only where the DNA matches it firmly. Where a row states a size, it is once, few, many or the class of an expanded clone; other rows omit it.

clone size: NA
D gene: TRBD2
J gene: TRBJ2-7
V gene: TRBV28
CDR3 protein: CASSFPFAGVYEQYF
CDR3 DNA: TGTGCCAGCAGTTTCCCCTTCGCGGGAGTCTACGAGCAGTACTTC

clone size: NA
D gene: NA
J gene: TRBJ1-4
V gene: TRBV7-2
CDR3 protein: CASSSTGPPLEKLFF
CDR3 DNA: TGTGCCAGCAGCTCGACAGGACCTCCCCTCGAAAAACTGTTTTTT

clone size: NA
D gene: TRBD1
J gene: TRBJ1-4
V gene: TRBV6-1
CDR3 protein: CASSVWGDRGQEKLFF
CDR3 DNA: TGTGCCAGCAGTGTTTGGGGGGACAGGGGACAGGAAAAACTGTTTTTT

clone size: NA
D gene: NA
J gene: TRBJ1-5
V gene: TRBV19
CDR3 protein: CASSSRTLAHSNQPQHF
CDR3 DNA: TGTGCCAGTAGTTCCAGGACCCTAGCCCATAGCAATCAGCCCCAGCATTTT

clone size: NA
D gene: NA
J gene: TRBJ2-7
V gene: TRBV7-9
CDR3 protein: CASSDRDTYSYEQYF
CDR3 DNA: TGTGCCAGCAGCGACCGGGACACCTACTCCTACGAGCAGTACTTC

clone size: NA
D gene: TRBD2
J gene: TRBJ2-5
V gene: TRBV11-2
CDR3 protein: CASTKGLAGGETQYF
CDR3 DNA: TGTGCCAGCACAAAAGGGCTAGCGGGAGGTGAGACCCAGTACTTC

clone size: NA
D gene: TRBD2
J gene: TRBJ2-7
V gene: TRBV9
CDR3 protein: CASSVDVAAGVTYEQYF
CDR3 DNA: TGTGCCAGCAGCGTAGATGTCGCTGCGGGGGTCACCTACGAGCAGTACTTC

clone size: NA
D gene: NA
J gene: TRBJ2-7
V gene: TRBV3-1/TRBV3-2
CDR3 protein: CASGTSTYEQYF
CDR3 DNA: TGTGCCAGCGGTACTAGCACCTACGAGCAGTACTTC

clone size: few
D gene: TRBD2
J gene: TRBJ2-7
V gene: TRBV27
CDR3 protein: CASSYFASGTYEQYF
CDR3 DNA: TGTGCCAGCAGTTATTTTGCTAGCGGGACTTACGAGCAGTACTTC

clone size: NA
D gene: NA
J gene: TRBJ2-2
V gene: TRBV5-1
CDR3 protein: CASSFPPENTGELFF
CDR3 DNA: TGCGCCAGCAGCTTTCCCCCAGAGAACACCGGGGAGCTGTTTTTT

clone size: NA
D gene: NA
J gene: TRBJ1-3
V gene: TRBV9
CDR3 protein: CASSVKPAGFSGNTIYF
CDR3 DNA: TGTGCCAGCAGCGTAAAGCCGGCGGGGTTCTCTGGAAACACCATATATTTT

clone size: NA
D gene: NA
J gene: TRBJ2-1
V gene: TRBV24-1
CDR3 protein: CATSLGIEQFF
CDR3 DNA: TGTGCCACCAGCCTAGGAATTGAGCAGTTCTTC

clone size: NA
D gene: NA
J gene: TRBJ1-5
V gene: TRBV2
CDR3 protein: CASSVDTNQPQHF
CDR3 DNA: TGTGCCAGCAGCGTTGACACAAATCAGCCCCAGCATTTT

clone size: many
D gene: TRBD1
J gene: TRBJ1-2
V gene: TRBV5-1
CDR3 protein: CASSLAGSGTGDTYYGYTF
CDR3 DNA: TGCGCCAGCAGCTTGGCCGGATCCGGGACAGGGGACACATACTATGGCTACACCTTC

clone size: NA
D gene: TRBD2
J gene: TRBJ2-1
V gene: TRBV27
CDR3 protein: CASTPRWTSDYNEQFF
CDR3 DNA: TGTGCCAGCACCCCTCGGTGGACTAGCGACTACAATGAGCAGTTCTTC

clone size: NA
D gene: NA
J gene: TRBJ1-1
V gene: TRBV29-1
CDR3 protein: CSMTANTEAFF
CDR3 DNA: TGCAGCATGACAGCGAACACTGAAGCTTTCTTT

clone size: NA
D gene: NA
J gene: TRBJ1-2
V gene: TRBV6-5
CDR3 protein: CASSTGGPGYGYTF
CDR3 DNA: TGTGCCAGCAGTACCGGGGGGCCGGGGTATGGCTACACCTTC

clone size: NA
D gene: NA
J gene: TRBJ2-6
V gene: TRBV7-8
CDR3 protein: CASSPDGGRLSGANVLTF
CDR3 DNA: TGTGCCAGCAGCCCAGACGGGGGTAGGCTCTCTGGGGCCAACGTCCTGACTTTC

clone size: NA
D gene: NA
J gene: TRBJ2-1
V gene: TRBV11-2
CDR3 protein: CASSLNRGGGYNEQFF
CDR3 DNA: TGTGCCAGCAGCTTAAACCGGGGCGGAGGGTACAATGAGCAGTTCTTC

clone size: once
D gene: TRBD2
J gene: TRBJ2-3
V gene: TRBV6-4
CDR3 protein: CASSDSTSGGTQYF
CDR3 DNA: TGTGCCAGCAGTGACTCTACTAGCGGGGGTACGCAGTATTTT

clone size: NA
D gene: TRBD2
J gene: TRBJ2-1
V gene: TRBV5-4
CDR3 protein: CASSNPSGGDNEQFF
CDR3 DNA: TGTGCCAGCAGCAACCCTAGCGGGGGGGACAATGAGCAGTTCTTC

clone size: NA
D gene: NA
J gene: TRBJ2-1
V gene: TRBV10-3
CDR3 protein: CAIIDGNSYNEQFF
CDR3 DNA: TGTGCCATCATAGACGGGAACTCCTACAATGAGCAGTTCTTC

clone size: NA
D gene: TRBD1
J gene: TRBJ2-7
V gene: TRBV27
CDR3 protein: CASSFTPGQGYEQYF
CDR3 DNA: TGTGCCAGCAGTTTCACACCGGGACAGGGCTACGAGCAGTACTTC

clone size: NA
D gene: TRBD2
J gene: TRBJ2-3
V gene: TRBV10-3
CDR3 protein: CAISPGLAPDTQYF
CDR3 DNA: TGTGCCATCAGTCCGGGACTAGCGCCCGATACGCAGTATTTT

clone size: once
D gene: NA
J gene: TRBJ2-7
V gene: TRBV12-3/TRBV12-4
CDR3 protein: CASSGTSYEQYF
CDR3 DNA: TGTGCCAGCAGTGGGACTTCCTACGAGCAGTACTTC

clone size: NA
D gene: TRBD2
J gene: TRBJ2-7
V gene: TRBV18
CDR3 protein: CASSPSGEVEQYF
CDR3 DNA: TGTGCCAGCTCACCAAGCGGGGAAGTCGAGCAGTACTTC

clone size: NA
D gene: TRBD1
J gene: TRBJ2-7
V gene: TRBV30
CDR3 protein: CALAGQGLGEQYF
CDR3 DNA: TGTGCGCTGGCGGGACAGGGGCTGGGGGAGCAGTACTTC

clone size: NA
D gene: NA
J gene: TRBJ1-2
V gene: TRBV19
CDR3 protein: CASSIDREYGYTF
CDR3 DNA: TGTGCCAGTAGTATCGACAGAGAGTATGGCTACACCTTC

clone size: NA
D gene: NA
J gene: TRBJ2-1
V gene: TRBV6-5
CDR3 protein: CASSYSGGANEQFF
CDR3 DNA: TGTGCCAGCAGTTACTCTGGGGGGGCCAATGAGCAGTTCTTC

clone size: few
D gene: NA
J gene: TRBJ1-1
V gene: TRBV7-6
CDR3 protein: CASSPGTSQKTEAFF
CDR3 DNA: TGTGCCAGCAGCCCTGGGACAAGCCAGAAGACTGAAGCTTTCTTT

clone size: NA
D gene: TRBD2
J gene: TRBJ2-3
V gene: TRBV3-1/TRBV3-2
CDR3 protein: CASSPGLAGTNTDTQYF
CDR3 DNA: TGTGCCAGCAGCCCCGGACTAGCGGGGACAAACACAGATACGCAGTATTTT

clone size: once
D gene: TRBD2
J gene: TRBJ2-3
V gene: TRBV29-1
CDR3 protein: CSVVAGGPDTQYF
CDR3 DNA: TGCAGCGTTGTGGCGGGAGGGCCGGATACGCAGTATTTT

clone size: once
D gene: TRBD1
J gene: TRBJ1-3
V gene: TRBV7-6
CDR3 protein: CASSLYQGDGRNTIYF
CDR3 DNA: TGTGCCAGCAGCCTATATCAGGGGGATGGTAGAAACACCATATATTTT